One and the same sample provided the 19 T cell receptor beta chains below, sequenced in a study of T cell responses to AZD1222 COVID-19 vaccine. Only in-frame clones appear in the TCRdb table, and some are missing; sequencing was by immunoSEQ multiplex PCR. The table lists 140,000 to 150,000 clones, roughly 87% of them singletons. The material was peripheral blood, obtained 28 days after the second AZD1222 dose. These receptors came from an adult who received the AZD1222 COVID-19 vaccine.

The chain recombines TRBV30 with TRBJ1-3; D gene ambiguous. The CDR3 extends over 17 amino acids. V was shortened by 1 base and J by 1 base, with 17 bases between the two germline ends. Per the germline V gene, CDR1 is GTSNPN and CDR2 is SVGIG (reference sequence). The CDR3 DNA sequence: TGTGCCTGGAGTGACCGAGAAATCGGGATTTCTGGAAACACCATATATTTT. This codes for CAWSDREIGISGNTIYF. Together with reference TRBV30 and TRBJ1-3, the CDR3 gives the full variable domain: SQTIHQWPATLVQPVGSPLSLECTVEGTSNPNLYWYRQAAGRGLQLLFYSVGIGQISSEVPQNLSASRPQDRQFILSSKKLLLSDSGFYLCAWSDREIGISGNTIYFGEGSWLTVV.

The genes are TRBV7-2 and TRBJ2-7; 8 positions match TRBD1. Looked up from germline, CDR1 is SGHTA and CDR2 is FQGNSA. The J segment lost 3 bases and the V segment lost 4 bases, leaving 8 bases of the junction unmatched. This CDR3 spans 15 amino acids. The CDR3, as DNA: TGTGCCAGCAGCTCAGGACAGGGAGGTATCTACGAGCAGTACTTC. Translation: CASSSGQGGIYEQYF.

V usage is TRBV6-5 and J usage is TRBJ1-1; D uncertain. Trimming stripped 5 bases from V and 0 bases from J, with 4 bases between. This CDR3 contains 12 residues. CDR1 is MNHEY, CDR2 SVGAGI, per germline. CDR3 residues: CASSTMNTEAFF. The CDR3 bases are TGTGCCAGCAGTACTATGAACACTGAAGCTTTCTTT.

This chain links TRBV7-3 with TRBJ2-1; 7 nucleotides agree with TRBD1. Losses at the gene ends were 0 bases for V and 10 bases for J; bases not matched to a gene: 9. Germline loops: CDR1 SGHTA, CDR2 FQGTGA. This CDR3 has 15 residues. Here the CDR3 reads CASSLTQTGFEEQFF. CDR3 nucleotides: TGTGCCAGCAGCTTAACCCAGACAGGGTTCGAGGAGCAGTTCTTC. Combining the CDR3 with reference TRBV7-3 and TRBJ2-1 gives the whole variable domain GAGVSQTPSNKVTEKGKYVELRCDPISGHTALYWYRQSLGQGPEFLIYFQGTGAADDSGLPNDRFFAVRPEGSVSTLKIQRTERGDSAVYLCASSLTQTGFEEQFFGPGTRLTVL.

The chain carries TRBV4-3 and TRBJ2-7; no clear D gene. The CDR3 covers 15 residues. CDR1 and CDR2 (germline): LGHNA, YSLEER. Trimming cost V 4 bases and J 0 bases, with 13 bases left between them. The CDR3 DNA reads as TGCGCCAGCAGCCGAACAGAGGAGAGCTCCTACGAGCAGTACTTC. Translating it yields CASSRTEESSYEQYF.

The V and J genes are TRBV3-1 (or the pseudogene TRBV3-2) and TRBJ2-2; unclear D gene. Trimming pared 3 bases from V and 6 bases from J, leaving 11 bases between. Germline CDR1 is LGHDT and CDR2 is YNNKEL (reference sequence). This CDR3 is built from 14 residues. CDR3 in DNA: TGTGCCAGCAGCCAGCAGGATTGGGCCGGGGAGCTGTTTTTT. It yields the protein CASSQQDWAGELFF.

This chain links TRBV28 with TRBJ2-5; TRBD2 matches 7 bases. Germline V gene data show CDR1 as MDHEN and CDR2 as SYDVKM. This CDR3 region has 17 residues. The J segment lost 2 bases and the V segment lost 4 bases, leaving 13 bases of the junction unmatched. CDR3 loop: CASSSTGILAPQETQYF. In nucleotides, the CDR3 is TGTGCCAGCAGTTCGACGGGGATACTAGCGCCACAAGAGACCCAGTACTTC.

This clone was seen once. The J gene is TRBJ2-6, the V gene TRBV19; 9 positions match TRBD1. Germline V gene data show CDR1 as LNHDA and CDR2 as SQIVND (reference sequence). The length of the CDR3 is 19 residues. With V trimmed by 4 bases and J by 2 bases, 12 bases remained unmatched. The DNA of the CDR3 is TGTGCCAGTAGTAGATCATTTGGGACAGGGATACCTGGGGCCAACGTCCTGACTTTC. Translation gives CASSRSFGTGIPGANVLTF.

J is TRBJ1-2 and V is TRBV7-2, with D tentatively TRBD1 (5 bases). Trimming took off 3 bases at V and 4 bases at J, with 18 bases between the two ends. Looked up from germline, CDR1 is SGHTA and CDR2 is FQGNSA. The length of the CDR3 is 16 residues. DNA for the CDR3: TGTGCCAGCAGCTTTGAGGAGACAGTGCCCTTCTATGGCTACACCTTC. Amino acid sequence: CASSFEETVPFYGYTF. The variable domain in full, completed from reference TRBV7-2 and TRBJ1-2, reads GAGVSQSPSNKVTEKGKDVELRCDPISGHTALYWYRQSLGQGLEFLIYFQGNSAPDKSGLPSDRFSAERTGGSVSTLTIQRTQQEDSAVYLCASSFEETVPFYGYTFGSGTRLTVV.

V gene TRBV5-1 combines with J gene TRBJ1-6; D is unclear. Trimming took 0 bases from V and 7 from J, leaving 14 bases between them. Germline CDR1 SGHRS, CDR2 YFSETQ. The CDR3 runs to 16 residues. DNA of the CDR3: TGCGCCAGCAGCTTGGGCTCCGGGGTGGGGAATTCACCCCTCCACTTT. Translating it yields CASSLGSGVGNSPLHF. The full variable domain, with the rest looked up from reference TRBV5-1 and TRBJ1-6, is KAGVTQTPRYLIKTRGQQVTLSCSPISGHRSVSWYQQTPGQGLQFLFEYFSETQRNKGNFPGRFSGRQFSNSRSEMNVSTLELGDSALYLCASSLGSGVGNSPLHFGNGTRLTVT.

The chain links TRBV9 to TRBJ2-1; TRBD2 agrees at 7 bases. This CDR3 is 16 amino acids long. CDR1 and CDR2 from the germline V gene are SGDLS and YYNGEE. J gave up 9 bases and V 0 bases, and 12 bases lay outside the gene matches. The CDR3 DNA follows: TGTGCCAGCAGCGTAGCTACCGGACTAGGTTTCGGTGAGCAGTTCTTC. Its translation: CASSVATGLGFGEQFF.

The chain uses TRBV5-6 and TRBJ1-2; D not certain. V was shortened by 1 base and J by 3 bases, with 16 bases between the two germline ends. CDR1 and CDR2 from the germline V gene are SGHDT and YYEEEE. The CDR3 loop spans 16 amino acids. DNA of the CDR3: TGTGCCAGCAGCTTGCTGTATCCAGGTATGGACTATGGCTACACCTTC. Translation gives CASSLLYPGMDYGYTF. Complete variable domain (other parts from reference TRBV5-6 and TRBJ1-2): DAGVTQSPTHLIKTRGQQVTLRCSPKSGHDTVSWYQQALGQGPQFIFQYYEEEERQRGNFPDRFSGHQFPNYSSELNVNALLLGDSALYLCASSLLYPGMDYGYTFGSGTRLTVV.

The chain uses TRBV7-3 and TRBJ2-5; D not resolved. The CDR3 spans 13 residues. V lost 5 bases and J 1 base, leaving 8 bases between the germline ends. Per the germline V gene, CDR1 is SGHTA and CDR2 is FQGTGA. The CDR3 sequence is CASSRNSQETQYF. CDR3 coding DNA: TGTGCCAGCAGCCGAAATTCCCAAGAGACCCAGTACTTC.

This chain joins TRBV30 and TRBJ1-3, with D hard to call. Between the trimmed V and J ends, which lost 4 bases and 1 base, there was a span of 8 bases. In germline, CDR1 is GTSNPN, CDR2 SVGIG (reference sequence). This CDR3 has 13 residues. CDR3 sequence reads: CAWNPRSGNTIYF. CDR3 bases: TGTGCCTGGAACCCCCGGTCTGGAAACACCATATATTTT.

This clone appeared a few times. This chain uses TRBV19 with TRBJ2-2, with TRBD2 matching 7 bases. The CDR3 spans 17 residues. The J segment lost 1 base and the V segment lost 5 bases, leaving 10 bases of the junction unmatched. Germline assignment: CDR1 LNHDA and CDR2 SQIVND (reference sequence). CDR3: CASSPPLSGGNTGELFF. CDR3 nucleotide sequence: TGTGCCAGTAGTCCACCTCTCTCGGGGGGGAACACCGGGGAGCTGTTTTTT.

The V call is TRBV6-1, the J call TRBJ2-2; TRBD2 is a possible D gene (6 bases). There are 16 residues in the CDR3. Deletions cut 1 base from V and 5 bases from J, with 14 bases between. Per germline, CDR1 MNHNS and CDR2 SASEGT. The CDR3 DNA follows: TGTGCCAGCAGTGAAGTAGGGCTAGCGCCAACCGGGGAGCTGTTTTTT. Amino acid sequence: CASSEVGLAPTGELFF.

This sequence joins TRBV19 and TRBJ1-1; weak D call: TRBD1 (5 bases). Germline V gene sequence: CDR1 LNHDA, CDR2 SQIVND (reference sequence). V was pared by 6 bases and J by 5 bases, with 22 bases between. The CDR3 consists of 16 residues. The CDR3 spells CASSFWPDRRGTEAFF. The CDR3 DNA sequence: TGTGCCAGTAGCTTTTGGCCGGACCGAAGGGGTACTGAAGCTTTCTTT.

The CDR3 is CASSQGLPDRDNQPQHF. The CDR3 region has the DNA TGTGCCAGCAGCCAAGGCCTTCCGGACAGAGACAATCAGCCCCAGCATTTT. This sequence joins TRBV3-1 (or the pseudogene TRBV3-2) and TRBJ1-5, with D perhaps TRBD1 (6 bases). V lost 1 base, J lost 3 bases, and 16 bases lay in between. This CDR3 has 17 amino acids. Germline CDR1 is LGHDT and CDR2 is YNNKEL (reference sequence).

The rearrangement joins TRBV9 to TRBJ1-2, with D tentatively TRBD1 (5 bases). The V gene's germline CDR1 is SGDLS and CDR2 YYNGEE. Trimming took off 0 bases at V and 4 bases at J, with 13 bases between the two ends. The CDR3 sequence is 15 residues long. CDR3 loop: CASSVEGRAIYGYTF. CDR3 nucleotides: TGTGCCAGCAGCGTAGAGGGCAGGGCCATCTATGGCTACACCTTC. The full variable domain, its missing parts supplied by reference TRBV9 and TRBJ1-2, is DSGVTQTPKHLITATGQRVTLRCSPRSGDLSVYWYQQSLDQGLQFLIQYYNGEERAKGNILERFSAQQFPDLHSELNLSSLELGDSALYFCASSVEGRAIYGYTFGSGTRLTVV.